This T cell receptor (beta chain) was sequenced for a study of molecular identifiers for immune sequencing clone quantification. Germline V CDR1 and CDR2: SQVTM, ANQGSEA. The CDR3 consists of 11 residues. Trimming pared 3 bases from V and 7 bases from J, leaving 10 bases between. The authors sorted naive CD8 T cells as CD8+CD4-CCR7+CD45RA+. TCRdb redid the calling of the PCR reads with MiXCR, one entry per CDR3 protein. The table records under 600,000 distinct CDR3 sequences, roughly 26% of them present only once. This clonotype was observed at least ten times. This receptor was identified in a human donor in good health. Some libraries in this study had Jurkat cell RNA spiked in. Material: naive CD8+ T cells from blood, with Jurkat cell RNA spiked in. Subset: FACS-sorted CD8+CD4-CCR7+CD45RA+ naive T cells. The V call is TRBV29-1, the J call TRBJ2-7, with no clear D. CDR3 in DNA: TGCAGCGTTGAGCTTATGGGAGAGCAGTACTTC. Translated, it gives CSVELMGEQYF.